These 8 T cell receptor beta chains were all obtained from the same sample, sequenced in a study of blood T cell repertoires in COVID-19. Profiled with immunoSEQ multiplex PCR; TCRdb holds only in-frame clones, not every one. The sample holds 200,000 to 250,000 clones; about 80% are singletons and the top ten take roughly 2.4%. The sequenced sample was peripheral blood. The origin of the receptors is a woman aged 55-75 years with acute or convalescent COVID-19.

This clone was seen more than once but under ten times. The chain employs TRBV28 and TRBJ1-1, with 7 bases identical to TRBD1. CDR1 and CDR2 from the germline V gene are MDHEN and SYDVKM. This CDR3 comprises 14 residues. V lost 7 bases, J lost 3 bases, and 8 bases stayed unmatched. In nucleotides, the CDR3 is TGTGCCAGCACCTCCCCAGGGACAGACACTGAAGCTTTCTTT. Translating it yields CASTSPGTDTEAFF.

This clone was detected once. CDR3 bases: TGTGCCAGCAGCCCGGGACAGGGCCCTAACTATGGCTACACCTTC. Residues: CASSPGQGPNYGYTF. This rearrangement joins TRBV3-1 (or the pseudogene TRBV3-2) to TRBJ1-2, with 9 positions matching TRBD1. Germline trimming cut 4 bases from V and 0 bases from J; bases unmatched to any gene: 3. Germline CDR1 is LGHDT and CDR2 is YNNKEL (reference sequence). The CDR3 runs to 15 residues.

The chain links TRBV10-3 to TRBJ1-2; TRBD1 matches 9 bases. CDR3 length: 12 residues. The junction had 5 bases not matched to a gene; V was cut back by 10 bases and J by 5 bases. Germline V CDR1 and CDR2: ENHRY, SYGVKD. CDR3 DNA: TGTGCCAGCACAGGGGGCAATTATGGCTACACCTTC. It translates to CASTGGNYGYTF.

There are a few counts of this clone. The chain is built from TRBV19 and TRBJ1-2, with 7 bases fitting TRBD1. Germline-derived CDR1 and CDR2 are LNHDA and SQIVND (reference sequence). CDR3 length: 15 residues. V was pared by 5 bases and J by 2 bases, with 8 bases of the junction left unmatched. This CDR3 is CASSGQRQGNYGYTF. In DNA, the CDR3 is TGTGCCAGTAGTGGACAACGACAGGGAAACTATGGCTACACCTTC.

As DNA, the CDR3 is TGTGCCAGCAGCCAAGCTACAGGGGCCTGGGGTAGCGGGGGGGCTCCAGAGACCCAGTACTTC. Its translation: CASSQATGAWGSGGAPETQYF. The chain uses TRBV4-2 and TRBJ2-5; 11 positions match TRBD2. Germline CDR1 and CDR2: LGHNA and YNFKEQ. This CDR3 region has 21 residues. The trim removed 1 base at V and 4 bases at J, leaving 20 bases unmatched.

The genes are TRBV7-8 and TRBJ2-3; 7 nucleotides agree with TRBD1. Unmatched junction bases numbered 14, after V lost 7 bases and J lost 4 bases. Germline CDR1 SGHVS, CDR2 FQNEAQ. CDR3 length: 16 amino acids. CDR3 protein: CASTTVQGEGSDTQYF. The DNA of the CDR3 is TGTGCCAGCACCACTGTTCAGGGGGAAGGGTCAGATACGCAGTATTTT. The variable domain in full, with the rest retrieved from reference TRBV7-8 and TRBJ2-3, is GAGVSQSPRYKVAKRGQDVALRCDPISGHVSLFWYQQALGQGPEFLTYFQNEAQLDKSGLPSDRFFAERPEGSVSTLKIQRTQQEDSAVYLCASTTVQGEGSDTQYFGPGTRLTVL.

J is TRBJ2-1 and V is TRBV24-1; 8 nucleotides match TRBD2. The CDR3 has 16 amino acids. J lost 6 bases, V lost 4 bases, and 10 bases had no gene match. The germline V gene has CDR1 KGHDR and CDR2 SFDVKD. The CDR3: CATSDASGGGLNEQFF. CDR3 nucleotides: TGTGCCACCAGTGACGCTTCGGGAGGGGGACTCAATGAGCAGTTCTTC.

This clone was seen just once. The chain combines TRBV25-1 with TRBJ1-2; TRBD1 matches 8 bases. The CDR3 has 16 residues. Germline CDR1 is MGHDK and CDR2 is SYGVNS. V shed 0 bases, J shed 6 bases, and the junction held 9 bases outside the gene matches. The CDR3 reads CASSEYSEGRGHGYTF. The CDR3 DNA is TGTGCCAGCAGTGAATATAGTGAAGGCAGGGGGCATGGCTACACCTTC.